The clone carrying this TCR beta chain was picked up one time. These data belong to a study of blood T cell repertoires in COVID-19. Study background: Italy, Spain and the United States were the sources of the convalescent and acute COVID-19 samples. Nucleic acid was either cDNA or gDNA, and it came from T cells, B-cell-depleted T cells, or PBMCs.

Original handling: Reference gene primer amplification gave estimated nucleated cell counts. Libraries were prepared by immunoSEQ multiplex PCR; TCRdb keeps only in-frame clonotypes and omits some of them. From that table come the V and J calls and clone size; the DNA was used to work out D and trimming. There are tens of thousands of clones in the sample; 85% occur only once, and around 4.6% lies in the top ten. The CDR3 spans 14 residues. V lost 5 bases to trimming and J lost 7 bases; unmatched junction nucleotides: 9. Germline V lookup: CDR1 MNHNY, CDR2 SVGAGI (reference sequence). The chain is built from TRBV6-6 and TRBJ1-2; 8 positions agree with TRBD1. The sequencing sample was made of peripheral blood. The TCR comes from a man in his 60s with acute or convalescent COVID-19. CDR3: CASSGGQGIAGYTF. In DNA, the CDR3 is TGTGCCAGCAGTGGCGGACAGGGAATAGCTGGCTACACCTTC.